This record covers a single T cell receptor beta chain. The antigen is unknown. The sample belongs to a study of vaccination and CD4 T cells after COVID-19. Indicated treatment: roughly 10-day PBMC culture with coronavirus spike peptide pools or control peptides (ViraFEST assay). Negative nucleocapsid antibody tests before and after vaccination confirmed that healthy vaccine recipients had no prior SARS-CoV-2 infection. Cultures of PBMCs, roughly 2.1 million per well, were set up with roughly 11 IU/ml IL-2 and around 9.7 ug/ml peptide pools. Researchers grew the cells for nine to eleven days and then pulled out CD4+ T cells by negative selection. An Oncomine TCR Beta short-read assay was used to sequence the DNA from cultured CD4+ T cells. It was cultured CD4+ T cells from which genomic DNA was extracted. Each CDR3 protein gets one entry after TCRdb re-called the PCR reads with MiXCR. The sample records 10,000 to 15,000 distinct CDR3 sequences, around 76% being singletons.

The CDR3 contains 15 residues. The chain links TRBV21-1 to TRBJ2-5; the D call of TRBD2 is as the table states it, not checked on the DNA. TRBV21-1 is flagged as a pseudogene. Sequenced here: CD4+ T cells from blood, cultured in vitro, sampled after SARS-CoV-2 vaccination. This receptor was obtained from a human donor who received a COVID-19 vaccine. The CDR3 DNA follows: TGTGCCGCAGCCTCAAAGGTGAGTCCAAGCAGGACCCAGTACTTC. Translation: CAAASKVSPSRTQYF.